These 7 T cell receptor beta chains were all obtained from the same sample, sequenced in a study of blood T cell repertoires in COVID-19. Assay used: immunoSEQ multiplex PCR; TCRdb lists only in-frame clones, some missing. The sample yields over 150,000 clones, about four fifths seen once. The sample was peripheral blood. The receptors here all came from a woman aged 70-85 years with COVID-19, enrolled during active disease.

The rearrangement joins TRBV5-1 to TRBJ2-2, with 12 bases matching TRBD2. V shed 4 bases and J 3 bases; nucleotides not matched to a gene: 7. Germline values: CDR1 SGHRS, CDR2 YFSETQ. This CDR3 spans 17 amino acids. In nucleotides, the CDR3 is TGCGCCAGCAGCCCGCCAGGGACTAGCGGGTACACCGGGGAGCTGTTTTTT. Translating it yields CASSPPGTSGYTGELFF.

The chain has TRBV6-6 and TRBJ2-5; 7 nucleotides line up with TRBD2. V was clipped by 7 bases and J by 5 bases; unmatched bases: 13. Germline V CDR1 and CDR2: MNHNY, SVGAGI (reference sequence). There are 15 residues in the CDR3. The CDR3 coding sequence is TGTGCCAGCAACCCCCCTGAGGGAGGGGTGGAGACCCAGTACTTC. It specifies CASNPPEGGVETQYF.

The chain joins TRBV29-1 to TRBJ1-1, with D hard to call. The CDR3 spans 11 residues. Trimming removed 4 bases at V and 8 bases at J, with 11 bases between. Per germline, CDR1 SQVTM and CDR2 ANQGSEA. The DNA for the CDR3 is TGCAGCGTTGTCAGTGGTTTAGAAGCTTTCTTT. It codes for CSVVSGLEAFF.

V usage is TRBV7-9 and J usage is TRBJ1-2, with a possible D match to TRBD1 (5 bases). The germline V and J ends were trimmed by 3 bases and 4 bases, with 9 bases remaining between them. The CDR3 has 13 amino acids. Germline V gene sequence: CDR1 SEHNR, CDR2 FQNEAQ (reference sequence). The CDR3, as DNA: TGTGCCAGCAGCTTTGGGGACTTCTATGGCTACACCTTC. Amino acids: CASSFGDFYGYTF.

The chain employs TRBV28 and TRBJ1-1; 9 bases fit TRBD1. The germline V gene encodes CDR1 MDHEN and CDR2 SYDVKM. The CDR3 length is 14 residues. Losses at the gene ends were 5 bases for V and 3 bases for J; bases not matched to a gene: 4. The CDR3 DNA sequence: TGTGCCAGCAGTCTACAGGGGGCCTACACTGAAGCTTTCTTT. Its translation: CASSLQGAYTEAFF.

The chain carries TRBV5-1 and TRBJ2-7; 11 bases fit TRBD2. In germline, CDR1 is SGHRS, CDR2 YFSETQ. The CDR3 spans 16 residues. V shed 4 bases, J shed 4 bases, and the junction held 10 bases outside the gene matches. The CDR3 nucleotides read TGCGCCAGCAGCGCTAACGTAGCGGGAGGGCCATACGAGCAGTACTTC. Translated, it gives CASSANVAGGPYEQYF.

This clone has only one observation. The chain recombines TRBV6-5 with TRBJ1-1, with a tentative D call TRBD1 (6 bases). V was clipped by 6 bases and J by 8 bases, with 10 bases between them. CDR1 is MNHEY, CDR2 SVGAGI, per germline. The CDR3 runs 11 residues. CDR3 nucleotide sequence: TGTGCCAGCAGCCTTACAGGGGAAGCTTTCTTT. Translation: CASSLTGEAFF.